This T cell receptor beta chain was profiled in a study of chemoradiotherapy in HPV16-positive cancers. Turning to the study itself: Candidate HPV-specific T-cell clones and common TCR motifs came from functional assays in a couple of HPV16-positive patients. Study-wide results and caveats: During treatment, candidate HPV-specific clones and E7-related motifs expanded in tumor.

The CDR3 is 17 residues long. Germline-derived CDR1 and CDR2 are SGHDN and FVKESK. Trimming left V 4 bases short and J 2 bases short, with 18 bases between. Repertoires were sampled repeatedly during chemoradiotherapy. On this clone: Antigen unknown.

The table came from immunoSEQ multiplex PCR; TCRdb's copy has only in-frame clones and leaves some out. The table has some 27,000 clones, 90% to 95% seen once. The chain carries TRBV14 and TRBJ2-1; D possibly corresponds to TRBD2 (7 bases). Material: blood, obtained from a patient who underwent chemoradiotherapy. This receptor was identified in a human donor with HPV-associated anogenital cancer. This chain's CDR3 is CASSPHYGGGPYNEQFF. For the CDR3, the DNA is TGTGCCAGCAGCCCTCACTATGGGGGGGGCCCCTACAATGAGCAGTTCTTC.